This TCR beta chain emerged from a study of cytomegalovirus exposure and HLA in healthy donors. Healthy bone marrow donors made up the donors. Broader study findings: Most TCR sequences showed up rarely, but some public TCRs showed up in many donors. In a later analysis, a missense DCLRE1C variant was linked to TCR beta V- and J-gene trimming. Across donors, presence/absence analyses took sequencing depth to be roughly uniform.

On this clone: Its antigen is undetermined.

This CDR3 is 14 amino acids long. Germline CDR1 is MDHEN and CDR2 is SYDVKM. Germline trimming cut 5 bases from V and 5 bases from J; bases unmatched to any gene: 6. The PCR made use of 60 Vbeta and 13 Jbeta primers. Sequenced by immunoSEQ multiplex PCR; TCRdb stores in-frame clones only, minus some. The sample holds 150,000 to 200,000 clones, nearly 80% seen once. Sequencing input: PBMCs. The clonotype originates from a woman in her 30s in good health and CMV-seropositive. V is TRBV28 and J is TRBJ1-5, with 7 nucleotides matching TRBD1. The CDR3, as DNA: TGTGCCAGCAGTAAGGGACAGAAGTATCAGCCCCAGCATTTT. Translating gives CASSKGQKYQPQHF.